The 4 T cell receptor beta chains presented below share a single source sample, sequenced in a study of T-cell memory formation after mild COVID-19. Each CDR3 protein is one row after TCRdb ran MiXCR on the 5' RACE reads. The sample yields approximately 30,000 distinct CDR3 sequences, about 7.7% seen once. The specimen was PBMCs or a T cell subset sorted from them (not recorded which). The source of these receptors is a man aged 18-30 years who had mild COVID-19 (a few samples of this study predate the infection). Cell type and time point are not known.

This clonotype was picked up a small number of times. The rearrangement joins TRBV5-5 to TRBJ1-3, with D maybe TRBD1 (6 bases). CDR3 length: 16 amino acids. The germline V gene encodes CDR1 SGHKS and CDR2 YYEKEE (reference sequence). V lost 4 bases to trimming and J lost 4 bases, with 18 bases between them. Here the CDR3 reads CASSPQGMVSGNTIYF. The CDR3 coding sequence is TGTGCCAGCAGCCCGCAGGGGATGGTATCCGGAAACACCATATATTTT.

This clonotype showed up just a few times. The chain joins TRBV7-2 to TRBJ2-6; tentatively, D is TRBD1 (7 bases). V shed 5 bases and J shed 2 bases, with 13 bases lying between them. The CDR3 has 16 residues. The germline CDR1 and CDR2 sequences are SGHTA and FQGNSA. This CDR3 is CASSPQGGAGANVLTF. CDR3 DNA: TGTGCCAGCAGCCCTCAGGGGGGAGCTGGGGCCAACGTCCTGACTTTC.

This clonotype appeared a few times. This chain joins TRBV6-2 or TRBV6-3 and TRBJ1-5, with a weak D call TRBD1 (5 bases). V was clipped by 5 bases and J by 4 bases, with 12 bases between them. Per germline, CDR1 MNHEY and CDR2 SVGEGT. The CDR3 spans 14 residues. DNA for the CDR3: TGTGCCAGCAGTCATGACAGCGAGAATCAGCCCCAGCATTTT. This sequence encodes CASSHDSENQPQHF.

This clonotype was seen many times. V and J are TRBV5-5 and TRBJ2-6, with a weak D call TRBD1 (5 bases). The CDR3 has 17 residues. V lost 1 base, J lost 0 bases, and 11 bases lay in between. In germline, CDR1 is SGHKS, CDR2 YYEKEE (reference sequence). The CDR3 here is CASSLWQGTSGANVLTF. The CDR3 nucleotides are TGTGCCAGCAGCTTGTGGCAGGGTACCTCTGGGGCCAACGTCCTGACTTTC.